This T cell receptor beta chain emerged from a study of blood T cells in healthy people across ages. Turning to this clonotype: Antigen: not known.

PCR was performed a second time for 7 to 11 cycles using a sample-barcoded 5' primer and a J-beta primer mix. TCRdb re-called the 5' RACE reads through MiXCR, storing one row per CDR3 protein. The data show about 500,000 distinct CDR3 sequences, about 25% seen once. Per germline, CDR1 SGDLS and CDR2 YYNGEE. This CDR3 is built from 15 residues. V lost 0 bases, J lost 5 bases, and 4 bases stayed unmatched. General observations from the study: There were more naive CD4+ cells and higher diversity in long-lived donors than in aged donors.

This same sample was also part of a study on T cells of mothers and their children. That paper states: The donors comprised more than 5 children and their three healthy Caucasian mothers.

The receptor's source is a boy younger than 18 in good health. Sequenced sample: blood. The chain links TRBV9 to TRBJ1-4, with TRBD1 matching 7 bases. This CDR3 reads CASSVETGRNEKLFF. The CDR3 DNA sequence: TGTGCCAGCAGCGTAGAGACAGGGAGGAATGAAAAACTGTTTTTT.